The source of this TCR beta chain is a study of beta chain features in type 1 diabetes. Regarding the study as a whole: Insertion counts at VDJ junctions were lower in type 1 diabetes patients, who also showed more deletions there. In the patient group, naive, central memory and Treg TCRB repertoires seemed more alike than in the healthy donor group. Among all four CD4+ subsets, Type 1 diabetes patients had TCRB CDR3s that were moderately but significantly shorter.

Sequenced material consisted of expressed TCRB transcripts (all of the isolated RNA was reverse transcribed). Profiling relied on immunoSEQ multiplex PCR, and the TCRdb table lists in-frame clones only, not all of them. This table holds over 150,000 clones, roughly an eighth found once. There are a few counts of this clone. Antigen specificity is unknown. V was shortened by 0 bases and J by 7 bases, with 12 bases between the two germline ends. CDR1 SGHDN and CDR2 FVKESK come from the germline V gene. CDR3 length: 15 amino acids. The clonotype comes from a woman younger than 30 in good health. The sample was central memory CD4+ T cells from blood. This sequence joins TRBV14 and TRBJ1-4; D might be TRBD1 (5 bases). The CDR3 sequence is CASSQEGLGGEKLFF. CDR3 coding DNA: TGTGCCAGCAGCCAAGAAGGTCTCGGGGGTGAAAAACTGTTTTTT. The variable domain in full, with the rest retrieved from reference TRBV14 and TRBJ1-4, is EAGVTQFPSHSVIEKGQTVTLRCDPISGHDNLYWYRRVMGKEIKFLLHFVKESKQDESGMPNNRFLAERTGGTYSTLKVQPAELEDSGVYFCASSQEGLGGEKLFFGSGTQLSVL.